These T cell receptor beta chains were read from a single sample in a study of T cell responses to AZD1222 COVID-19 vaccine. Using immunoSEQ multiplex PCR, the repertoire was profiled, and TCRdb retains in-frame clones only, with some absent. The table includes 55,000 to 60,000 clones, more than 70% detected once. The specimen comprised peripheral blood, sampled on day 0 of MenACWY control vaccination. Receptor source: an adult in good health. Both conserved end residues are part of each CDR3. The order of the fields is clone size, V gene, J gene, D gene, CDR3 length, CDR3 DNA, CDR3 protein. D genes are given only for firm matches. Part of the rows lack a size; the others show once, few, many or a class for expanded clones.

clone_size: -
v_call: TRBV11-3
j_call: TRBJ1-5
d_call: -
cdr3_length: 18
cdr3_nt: TGTGCCAGCAGCTTAGAAGTAAGGGGACGGTATAGCAATCAGCCCCAGCATTTT
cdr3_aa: CASSLEVRGRYSNQPQHF

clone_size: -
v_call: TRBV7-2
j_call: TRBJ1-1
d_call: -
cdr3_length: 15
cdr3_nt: TGTGCCAGCTCTTCGCCCAGTCAGGGGAACACTGAAGCTTTCTTT
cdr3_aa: CASSSPSQGNTEAFF

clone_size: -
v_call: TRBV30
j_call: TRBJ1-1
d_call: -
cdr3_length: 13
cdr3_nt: TGTGCCTTGGACAAAAAGATGAACACTGAAGCTTTCTTT
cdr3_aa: CALDKKMNTEAFF

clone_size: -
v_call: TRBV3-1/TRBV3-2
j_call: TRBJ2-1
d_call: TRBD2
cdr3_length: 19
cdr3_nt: TGTGCCAGCAGCCAACCTCCCGGGACTAGCGGGAGGTCGAACAATGAGCAGTTCTTC
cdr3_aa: CASSQPPGTSGRSNNEQFF

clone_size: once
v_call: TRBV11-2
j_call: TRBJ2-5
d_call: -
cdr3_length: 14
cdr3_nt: TGTGCCAGCAGCTTGACAGGGAGGGGAGAGACCCAGTACTTC
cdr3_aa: CASSLTGRGETQYF

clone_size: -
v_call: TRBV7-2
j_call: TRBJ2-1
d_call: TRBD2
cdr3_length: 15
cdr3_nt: TGTGCCAGCAGCCCTGGACTAGCGGGGGACTCGGAGCAGTTCTTC
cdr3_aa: CASSPGLAGDSEQFF

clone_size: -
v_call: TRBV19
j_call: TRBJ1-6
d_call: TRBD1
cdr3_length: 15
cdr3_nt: TGTGCCAGTACTGACAGGGCCTCCTATAATTCACCCCTCCACTTT
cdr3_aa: CASTDRASYNSPLHF

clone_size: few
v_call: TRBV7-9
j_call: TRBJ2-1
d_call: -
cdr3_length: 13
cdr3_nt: TGTGCCAGCAGCCCGTTTGCGGGTAATGAGCAGTTCTTC
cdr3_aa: CASSPFAGNEQFF

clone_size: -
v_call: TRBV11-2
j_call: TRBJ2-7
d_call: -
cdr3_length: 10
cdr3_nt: TGTGCCAGCAGCTCCTACGAGCAGTACTTC
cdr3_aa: CASSSYEQYF

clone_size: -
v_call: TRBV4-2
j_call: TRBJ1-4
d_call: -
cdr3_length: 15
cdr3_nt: TGTGCCAGCAGCCATCCCAGGGGACCTAATGAAAAACTGTTTTTT
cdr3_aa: CASSHPRGPNEKLFF

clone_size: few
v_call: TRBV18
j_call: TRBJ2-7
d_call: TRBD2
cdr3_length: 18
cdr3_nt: TGTGCCAGCTCACCACGTGGGACTAGCGGGAGCACCCCCCACGAGCAGTACTTC
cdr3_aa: CASSPRGTSGSTPHEQYF

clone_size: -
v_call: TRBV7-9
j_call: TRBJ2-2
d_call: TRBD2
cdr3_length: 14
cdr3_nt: TGTGCCAGCAGCCCTAGCGGGAGGGCCGGGGAGCTGTTTTTT
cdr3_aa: CASSPSGRAGELFF

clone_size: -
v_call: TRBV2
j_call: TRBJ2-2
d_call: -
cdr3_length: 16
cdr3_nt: TGTGCCAGCAGTGATAGGTTCGCAGGGGGGCCCGGGGAGCTGTTTTTT
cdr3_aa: CASSDRFAGGPGELFF

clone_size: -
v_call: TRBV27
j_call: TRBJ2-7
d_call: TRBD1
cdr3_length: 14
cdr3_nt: TGTGCCAGCAGAATTATCCGGGACAGCTACGAGCAGTACTTC
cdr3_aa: CASRIIRDSYEQYF

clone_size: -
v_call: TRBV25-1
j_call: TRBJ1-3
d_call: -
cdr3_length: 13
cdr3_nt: TGTGCCAGCAGTAATGGGGCTGGAAACACCATATATTTT
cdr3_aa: CASSNGAGNTIYF

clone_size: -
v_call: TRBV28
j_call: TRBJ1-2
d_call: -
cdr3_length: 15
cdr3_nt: TGTGCCAGCAGTTTATCAGGGGCTGGCCAAGGTCTCTACACCTTC
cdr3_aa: CASSLSGAGQGLYTF

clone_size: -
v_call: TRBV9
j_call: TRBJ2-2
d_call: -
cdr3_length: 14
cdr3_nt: TGTGCCAGCAGCGTATTGGTCAGCACCGGGGAGCTGTTTTTT
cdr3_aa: CASSVLVSTGELFF

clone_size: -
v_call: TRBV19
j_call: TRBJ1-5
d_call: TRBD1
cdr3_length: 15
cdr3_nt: TGTGCCAGTAGTCGCCAGAAACAGGGGTATCAGCCCCAGCATTTT
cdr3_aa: CASSRQKQGYQPQHF

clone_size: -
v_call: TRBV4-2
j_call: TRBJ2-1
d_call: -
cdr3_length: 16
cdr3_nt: TGTGCCAGCAGCCAAGTTACTAGGGGTCTGGACAATGAGCAGTTCTTC
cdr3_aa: CASSQVTRGLDNEQFF

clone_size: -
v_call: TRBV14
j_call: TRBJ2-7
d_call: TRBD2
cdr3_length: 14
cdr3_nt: TGTGCCAGCAGCCAAGGTCTAGCGGGATACGAGCAGTACTTC
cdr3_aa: CASSQGLAGYEQYF

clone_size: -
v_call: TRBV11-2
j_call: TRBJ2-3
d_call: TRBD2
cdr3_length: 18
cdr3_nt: TGTGCCAGCACCTCGCCGGTTTCATGGCGGGAGGTTACAGATACGCAGTATTTT
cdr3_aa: CASTSPVSWREVTDTQYF

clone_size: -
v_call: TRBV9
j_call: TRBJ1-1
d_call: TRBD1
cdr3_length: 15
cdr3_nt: TGTGCCAGCAGCGTCCAGACAGGGTCGGGCACTGAAGCTTTCTTT
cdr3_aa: CASSVQTGSGTEAFF

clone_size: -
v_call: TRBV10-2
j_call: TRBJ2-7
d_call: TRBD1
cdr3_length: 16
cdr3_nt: TGCGCCAGCAGTGACCCGGAGGACAGGGGGCATTACGAGCAGTACTTC
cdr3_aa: CASSDPEDRGHYEQYF

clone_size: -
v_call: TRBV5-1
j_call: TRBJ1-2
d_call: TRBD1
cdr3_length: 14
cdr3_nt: TGCGCCAGCAGCCCTGGGACAGCTAACTATGGCTACACCTTC
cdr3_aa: CASSPGTANYGYTF

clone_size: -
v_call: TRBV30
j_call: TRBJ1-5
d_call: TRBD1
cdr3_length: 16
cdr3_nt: TGTGCCTGGAGTTCAGCCATCACAGGGGTGGATCAGCCCCAGCATTTT
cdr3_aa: CAWSSAITGVDQPQHF

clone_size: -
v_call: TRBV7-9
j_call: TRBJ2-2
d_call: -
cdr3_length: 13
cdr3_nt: TGTGCCAGCAGCTTGACTGGGGTCGGGGAGCTGTTTTTT
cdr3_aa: CASSLTGVGELFF

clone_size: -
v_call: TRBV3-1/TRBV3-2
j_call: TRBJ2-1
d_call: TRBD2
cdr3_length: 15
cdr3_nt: TGTGCCAGCAGCCATGGGCCCCGAGCGGGAGTAGAGCAGTTCTTC
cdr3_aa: CASSHGPRAGVEQFF

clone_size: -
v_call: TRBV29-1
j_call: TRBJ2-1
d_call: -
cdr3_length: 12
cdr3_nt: TGCAGCGTTGAAGGGGGAGTTGGTGAGCAGTTCTTC
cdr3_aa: CSVEGGVGEQFF

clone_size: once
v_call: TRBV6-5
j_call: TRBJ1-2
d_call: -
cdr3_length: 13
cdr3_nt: TGTGCCAGCAGTTATCCGGGAATGAGTGGCTACACCTTC
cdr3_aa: CASSYPGMSGYTF

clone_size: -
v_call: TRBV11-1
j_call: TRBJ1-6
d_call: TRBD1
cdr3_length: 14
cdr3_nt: TGTGCCAGCAGCCAGACAGGGGTTGCTTCACCCCTCCACTTT
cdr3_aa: CASSQTGVASPLHF

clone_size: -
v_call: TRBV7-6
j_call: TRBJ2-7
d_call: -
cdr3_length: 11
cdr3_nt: TGTGCCAGCAGGATAGGGAACGAGCAGTACTTC
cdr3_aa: CASRIGNEQYF

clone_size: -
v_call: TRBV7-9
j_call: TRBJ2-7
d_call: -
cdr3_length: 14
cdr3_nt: TGTGCCAGCACTACTGGGTGGGGTTCCTACGAGCAGTACTTC
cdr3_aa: CASTTGWGSYEQYF

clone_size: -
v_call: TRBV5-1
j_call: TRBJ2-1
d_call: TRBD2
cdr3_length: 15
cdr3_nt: TGCGCCAGCAGCTTGCTTAGCGGGACTTACAATGAGCAGTTCTTC
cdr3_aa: CASSLLSGTYNEQFF

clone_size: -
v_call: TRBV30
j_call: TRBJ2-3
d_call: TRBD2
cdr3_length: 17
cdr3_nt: TGTGCCTGGAGTGTACATCCGGGCGGGAGGGCCATAGATACGCAGTATTTT
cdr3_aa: CAWSVHPGGRAIDTQYF

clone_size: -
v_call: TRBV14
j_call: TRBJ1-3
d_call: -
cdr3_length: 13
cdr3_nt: TGTGCCAGCAGTTGGGGGAGCGGAAACACCATATATTTT
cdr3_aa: CASSWGSGNTIYF

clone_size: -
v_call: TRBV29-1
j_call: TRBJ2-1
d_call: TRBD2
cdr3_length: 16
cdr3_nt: TGCAGCGTCGAAGGGACTAGCGGGAGAGTATCAAGTGAGCAGTTCTTC
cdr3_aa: CSVEGTSGRVSSEQFF

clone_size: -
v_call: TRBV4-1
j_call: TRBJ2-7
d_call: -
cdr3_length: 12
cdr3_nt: TGCGCCAGCAGCCAAGGAGGGGTCGAGCAGTACTTC
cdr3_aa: CASSQGGVEQYF

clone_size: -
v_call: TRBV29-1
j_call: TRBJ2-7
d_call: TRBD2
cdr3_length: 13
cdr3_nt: TGCAGCGTTAAAGCGACTAGCGGAACCGAGCAGTACTTC
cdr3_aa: CSVKATSGTEQYF

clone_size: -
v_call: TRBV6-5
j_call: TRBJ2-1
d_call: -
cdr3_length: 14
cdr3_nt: TGTGCCGGGTCGGGGCAGACCTCCTACAATGAGCAGTTCTTC
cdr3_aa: CAGSGQTSYNEQFF

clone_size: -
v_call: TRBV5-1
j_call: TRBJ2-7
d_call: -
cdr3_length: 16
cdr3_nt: TGCGCCAGCAGCTTGGCCTCGGCAGGCCTCGCCTACGAGCAGTACTTC
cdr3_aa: CASSLASAGLAYEQYF

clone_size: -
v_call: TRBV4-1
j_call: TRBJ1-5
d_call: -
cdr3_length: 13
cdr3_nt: TGCGCCAGCAGCCAACTGAATGACCAGCCCCAGCATTTT
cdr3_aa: CASSQLNDQPQHF

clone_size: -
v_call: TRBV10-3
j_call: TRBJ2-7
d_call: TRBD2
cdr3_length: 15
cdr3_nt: TGTGCCACCTCCCCTGCGGGAGGTGTCACCTACGAGCAGTACTTC
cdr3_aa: CATSPAGGVTYEQYF

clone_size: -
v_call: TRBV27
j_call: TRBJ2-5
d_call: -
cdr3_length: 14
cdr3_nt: TGTGCCAGCAGTTCCTTGTCGGGGGAAGAGACCCAGTACTTC
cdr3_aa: CASSSLSGEETQYF

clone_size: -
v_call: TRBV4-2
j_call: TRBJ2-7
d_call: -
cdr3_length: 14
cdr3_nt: TGTGCCAGCAGCCAAGGCGGGATTCTCTCCGAGCAGTACTTC
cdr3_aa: CASSQGGILSEQYF

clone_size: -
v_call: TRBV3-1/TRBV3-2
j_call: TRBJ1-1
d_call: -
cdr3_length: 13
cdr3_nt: TGTGCCAGCAGCCAAGTCGAGCACGGTGAAGCTTTCTTT
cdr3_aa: CASSQVEHGEAFF

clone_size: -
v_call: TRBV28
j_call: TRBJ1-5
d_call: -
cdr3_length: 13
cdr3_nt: TGTGCCAGCAGTTTCCCCAACAGGGAGCCCCAGCATTTT
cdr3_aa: CASSFPNREPQHF